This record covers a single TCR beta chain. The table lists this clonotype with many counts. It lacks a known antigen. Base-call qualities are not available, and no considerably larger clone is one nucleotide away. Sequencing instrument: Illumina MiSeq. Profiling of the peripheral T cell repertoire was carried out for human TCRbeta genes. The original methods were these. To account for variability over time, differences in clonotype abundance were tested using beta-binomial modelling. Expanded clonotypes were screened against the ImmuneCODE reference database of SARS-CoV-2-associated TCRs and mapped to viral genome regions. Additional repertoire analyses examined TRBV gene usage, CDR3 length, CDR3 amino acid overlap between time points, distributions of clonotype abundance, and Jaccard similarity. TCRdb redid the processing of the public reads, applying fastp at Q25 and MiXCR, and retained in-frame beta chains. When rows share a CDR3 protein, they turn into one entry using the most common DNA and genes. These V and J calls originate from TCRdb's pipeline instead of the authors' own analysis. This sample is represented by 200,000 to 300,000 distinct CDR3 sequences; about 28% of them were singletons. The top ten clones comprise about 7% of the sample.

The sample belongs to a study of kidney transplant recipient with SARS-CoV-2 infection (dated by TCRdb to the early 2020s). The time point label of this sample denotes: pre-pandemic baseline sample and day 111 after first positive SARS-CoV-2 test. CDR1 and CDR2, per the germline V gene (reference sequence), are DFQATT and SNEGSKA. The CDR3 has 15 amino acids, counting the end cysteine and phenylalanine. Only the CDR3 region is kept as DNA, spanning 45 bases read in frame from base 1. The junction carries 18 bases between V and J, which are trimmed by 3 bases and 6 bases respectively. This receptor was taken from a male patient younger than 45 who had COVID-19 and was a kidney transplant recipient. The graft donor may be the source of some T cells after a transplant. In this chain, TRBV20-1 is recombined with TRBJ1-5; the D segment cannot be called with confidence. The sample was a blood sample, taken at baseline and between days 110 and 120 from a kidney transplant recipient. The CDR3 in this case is CSASSALGTSQPQHF. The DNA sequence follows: TGCAGTGCTAGTTCGGCATTGGGTACGAGTCAGCCCCAGCATTTT.